Reported below is one T cell receptor (beta chain). Its antigen target is currently unknown. Base qualities were left out, and no much larger clone turns up one base away. This specimen comes from a study of CD8+CD57+ T cells in acquired aplastic anemia (dated by TCRdb to 2016 to 2018). Regarding the study in general: On average, sorted CD4+ and CD8+ cells yielded 3.2 ug of extracted DNA, with a range of roughly 0.17 to 30 ug. CD8+CD57+ expansion was defined as frequency above the mean frequency observed in healthy subjects.

Genomic DNA was used as template for profiling of TCR beta VDJ combinations and CDR3 sequences. TCR repertoire sequencing was run on an Illumina HiSeq 2000. The study's own analysis went as follows. Repertoires were assessed using TRBV/TRBJ rearrangement plots, CDR3 size and DJ length profiles, and Simpson's diversity index. The most abundant DNA sequence in the deep sequencing data was defined as the immunodominant clone. CDR3 amino acid sequences were screened for sharing across subjects and were compared with published repertoires and the VDJdb database. Using fastp at Q25 and MiXCR, TCRdb reprocessed the public reads and kept productive beta chains. Duplicate CDR3 protein sequences are folded into a single record with the most common DNA and genes. TCRdb, not the authors, supplied the V and J calls. Counted in this sample were some 170,000 distinct CDR3 sequences; 40% to 50% of them appeared once. The ten top clones hold over 0.95% of the sample.

The full study reports these points: About 30 CD8+ CDR3 sequences were found in both patients and controls but appeared to be highly expressed in patients and within the immunodominant clones of the patients. Patients and healthy controls showed no significant difference in CD8+ Simpson's diversity (P=0.060).

Flow cytometry had shown CD8+CD57+ cell expansion in the patients selected for sequencing. All patients had severe acquired aplastic anemia diagnosed by International Study of Aplastic Anemia and Agranulocytosis and Camitta criteria. At the time blood was sampled, none of the patients had received any therapy. In this study, sorted CD4+ and CD8+ T cells from the blood of healthy subjects and of severe aplastic anemia patients had their TCR repertoires deep-sequenced. Patients were enrolled in the USA under clinicaltrials.gov protocols 00001620, 01623167, 00001397, 00071045, 00081523 and 00961064. Ficoll-Paque density gradient centrifugation was used to isolate peripheral blood mononuclear cells. Before DNA was extracted, CD4+ and CD8+ T cells were sorted using either FACS or magnetic beads. The junction carries 14 bases between V and J, which are trimmed by 7 bases and 5 bases respectively. Based on the germline V gene, the CDR1 and CDR2 sequences are MNHEY and SVGEGT. Counted from cysteine to phenylalanine, this CDR3 has 13 amino acids. The kept DNA is CDR3 alone, 39 bases in frame from the first base.

The sequencing input was sorted CD4+, CD8+, or CD8+CD57+ T cells (not recorded which) from PBMCs. This receptor was identified in a human donor with aplastic anemia. The chain links TRBV6-2 or TRBV6-3 with TRBJ2-5; 5 matching bases give a weak D call of TRBD1. The nucleotide sequence is given as TGTGCCAGCACCCTCACAGGATCCGAGACCCAGTACTTC. Translated, it gives CASTLTGSETQYF.